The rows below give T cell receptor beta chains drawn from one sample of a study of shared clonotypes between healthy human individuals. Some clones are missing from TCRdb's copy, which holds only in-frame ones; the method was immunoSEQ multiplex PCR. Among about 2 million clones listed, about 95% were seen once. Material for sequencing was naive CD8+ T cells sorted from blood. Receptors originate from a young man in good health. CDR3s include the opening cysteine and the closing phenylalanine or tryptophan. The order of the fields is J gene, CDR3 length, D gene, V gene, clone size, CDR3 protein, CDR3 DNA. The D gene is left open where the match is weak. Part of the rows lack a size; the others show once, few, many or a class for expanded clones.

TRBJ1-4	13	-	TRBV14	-	CASSSDPVGKLFF	TGTGCCAGCAGCTCCGACCCTGTCGGGAAACTGTTTTTT
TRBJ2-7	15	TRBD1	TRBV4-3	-	CASSPGTGSSYEQYF	TGCGCCAGCAGCCCGGGGACAGGGAGCTCCTACGAGCAGTACTTC
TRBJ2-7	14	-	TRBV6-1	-	CASSPPGVGYEQYF	TGTGCCAGCAGCCCACCAGGGGTCGGCTACGAGCAGTACTTC
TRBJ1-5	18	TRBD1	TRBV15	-	CATSSPGTGAASNQPQHF	TGTGCCACCAGCAGCCCCGGGACAGGGGCTGCTAGCAATCAGCCCCAGCATTTT
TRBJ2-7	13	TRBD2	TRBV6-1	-	CASSDSGLSEQYF	TGTGCCAGCAGTGATTCGGGACTATCCGAGCAGTACTTC
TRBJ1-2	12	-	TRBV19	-	CASIGENRGYTF	TGTGCCAGTATCGGGGAGAATCGTGGCTACACCTTC
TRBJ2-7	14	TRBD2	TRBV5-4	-	CASSLSGGTYEQYF	TGTGCCAGCAGCCTTAGCGGGGGGACGTACGAGCAGTACTTC
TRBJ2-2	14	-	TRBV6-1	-	CASSEAGPTGELFF	TGTGCCAGCAGTGAAGCTGGACCTACCGGGGAGCTGTTTTTT
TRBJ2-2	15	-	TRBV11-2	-	CASSLDAGNTGELFF	TGTGCCAGCAGCTTAGATGCGGGTAACACCGGGGAGCTGTTTTTT
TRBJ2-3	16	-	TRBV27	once	CASSSTGPGWTDTQYF	TGTGCCAGCAGTTCCACGGGGCCGGGGTGGACAGATACGCAGTATTTT
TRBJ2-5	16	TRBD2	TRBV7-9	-	CASSWSSGSEQETQYF	TGTGCCAGCAGCTGGTCTAGCGGGAGCGAACAAGAGACCCAGTACTTC
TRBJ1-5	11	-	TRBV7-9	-	CASGSNQPQHF	TGTGCCAGCGGAAGCAATCAGCCCCAGCATTTT
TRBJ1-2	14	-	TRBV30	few	CAWSVQGAGYGYTF	TGTGCCTGGAGTGTACAAGGGGCTGGCTATGGCTACACCTTC
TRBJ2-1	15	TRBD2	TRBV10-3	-	CAISESSGGAYEQFF	TGTGCCATCAGTGAGTCAAGCGGGGGGGCCTATGAGCAGTTCTTC
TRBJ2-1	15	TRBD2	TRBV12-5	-	CASGYESGSGDEQFF	TGTGCTAGTGGTTACGAGAGCGGGAGTGGGGATGAGCAGTTCTTC
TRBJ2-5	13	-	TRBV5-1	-	CASSSWGMETQYF	TGCGCCAGCAGCTCCTGGGGAATGGAGACCCAGTACTTC
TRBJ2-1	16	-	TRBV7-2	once	CASSLVGGIAYNEQFF	TGTGCCAGCAGCTTAGTAGGCGGGATAGCTTACAATGAGCAGTTCTTC
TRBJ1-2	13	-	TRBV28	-	CASSLGEPYGYTF	TGTGCCAGCAGTTTAGGGGAACCCTATGGCTACACCTTC